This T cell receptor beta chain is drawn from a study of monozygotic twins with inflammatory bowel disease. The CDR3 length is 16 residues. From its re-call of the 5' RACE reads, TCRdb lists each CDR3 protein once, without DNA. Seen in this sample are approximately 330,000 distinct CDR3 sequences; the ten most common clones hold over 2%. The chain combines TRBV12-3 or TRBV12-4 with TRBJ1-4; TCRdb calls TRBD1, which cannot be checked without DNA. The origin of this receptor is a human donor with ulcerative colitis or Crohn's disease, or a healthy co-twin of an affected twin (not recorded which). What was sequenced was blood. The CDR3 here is CASSSDRGPTNEKLFF.